Listed below are T cell receptor beta chains from one sample, sequenced in a study of T cell repertoires in cytomegalovirus infection. A single record per CDR3 protein comes from TCRdb applying MiXCR to the reads. The sample carries 480,000 or so distinct CDR3 sequences, about 11% recorded once. Sequencing was performed on PBMCs. These receptors originate from a human donor in good health (CMV status not recorded). Some clones in this sample may be carry-over from other donors' samples. Both conserved end residues are part of each CDR3. D genes are given only for firm matches. Only part of the rows carry a size: once, few, many, or a class if the clone is expanded.

j_gene: TRBJ1-2; v_gene: TRBV20-1; d_gene: TRBD1; abundance: -; CDR3nt: TGCAGTGCTAGAGGGACAGGTGGCTACACCTTC; CDR3aa: CSARGTGGYTF
j_gene: TRBJ2-6; v_gene: TRBV7-9; d_gene: -; abundance: many; CDR3nt: TGTGCCAGCAGCTCGTACGTTTCATCTGGGGCCAACGTCCTGACTTTC; CDR3aa: CASSSYVSSGANVLTF
j_gene: TRBJ2-2; v_gene: TRBV11-2; d_gene: -; abundance: few; CDR3nt: TGTGCCGCCCCACTTTTCAACACCGGGGAGCTGTTTTTT; CDR3aa: CAAPLFNTGELFF
j_gene: TRBJ1-1; v_gene: TRBV12-3/TRBV12-4; d_gene: -; abundance: many; CDR3nt: TGTGCCAGCACACGGGGGCGCGCTGAAGCTTTCTTT; CDR3aa: CASTRGRAEAFF
j_gene: TRBJ2-3; v_gene: TRBV6-1; d_gene: -; abundance: many; CDR3nt: TGTGCCAGCAGTGATATACAGGGATCAGATACGCAGTATTTT; CDR3aa: CASSDIQGSDTQYF
j_gene: TRBJ2-1; v_gene: TRBV28; d_gene: -; abundance: many; CDR3nt: TGTGCCAGCAGTTTATCTACTGGGTATTACAATGAGCAGTTCTTC; CDR3aa: CASSLSTGYYNEQFF
j_gene: TRBJ2-7; v_gene: TRBV12-3/TRBV12-4; d_gene: -; abundance: -; CDR3nt: TGTGCCAGCAGTTTGGAGGGGGCTTCCTACGAGCAGTACTTC; CDR3aa: CASSLEGASYEQYF
j_gene: TRBJ2-7; v_gene: TRBV9; d_gene: TRBD2; abundance: -; CDR3nt: TGTGCCAGCAGCGTCAGCGGGGGGGCGAGGCGGGAGCAGTACTTC; CDR3aa: CASSVSGGARREQYF
j_gene: TRBJ2-5; v_gene: TRBV6-2/TRBV6-3; d_gene: -; abundance: many; CDR3nt: TGTGCCAGCAATCGTTTACGGTCAGAAGAGACCCAGTACTTC; CDR3aa: CASNRLRSEETQYF
j_gene: TRBJ2-7; v_gene: TRBV29-1; d_gene: -; abundance: -; CDR3nt: TGCAGCGTTGAAGATCCAGGGACCTACGAGCAGTACTTC; CDR3aa: CSVEDPGTYEQYF
j_gene: TRBJ2-7; v_gene: TRBV30; d_gene: TRBD2; abundance: -; CDR3nt: TGTGCCTGGGAGCTAGCGGGAGGACGTGTGCAGTACTTC; CDR3aa: CAWELAGGRVQYF
j_gene: TRBJ2-5; v_gene: TRBV2; d_gene: -; abundance: few; CDR3nt: TGTGCCAGCAGTGGACAGTCCCGAGAGACCCAGTACTTC; CDR3aa: CASSGQSRETQYF
j_gene: TRBJ2-3; v_gene: TRBV5-1; d_gene: TRBD1; abundance: few; CDR3nt: TGCGCCAGCAGCTTGGGGGGACAGAACTTACAAGATACGCAGTATTTT; CDR3aa: CASSLGGQNLQDTQYF
j_gene: TRBJ2-7; v_gene: TRBV2; d_gene: TRBD1; abundance: -; CDR3nt: TGTGCCAGTGTCCTAGACAGGGGCTCCCACTACGAGCAGTACTTC; CDR3aa: CASVLDRGSHYEQYF
j_gene: TRBJ2-7; v_gene: TRBV7-6; d_gene: -; abundance: many; CDR3nt: TGTGCCAGCGGGGGGCCAGGTGGAGAGCAGTACTTC; CDR3aa: CASGGPGGEQYF
j_gene: TRBJ1-3; v_gene: TRBV5-1; d_gene: TRBD1; abundance: -; CDR3nt: TGCGCCAGCAGCTTGTTTGGACAGGGCGATTCTGGAAACACCATATATTTT; CDR3aa: CASSLFGQGDSGNTIYF
j_gene: TRBJ1-2; v_gene: TRBV6-6; d_gene: -; abundance: few; CDR3nt: TGTGCCAGCATTGAGCTCCCGGATCCCTATGGCTACACCTTC; CDR3aa: CASIELPDPYGYTF
j_gene: TRBJ2-2; v_gene: TRBV15; d_gene: -; abundance: -; CDR3nt: TGTGCCACAGGAACGGGGGAGAACACCGGGGAGCTGTTTTTT; CDR3aa: CATGTGENTGELFF
j_gene: TRBJ2-3; v_gene: TRBV7-9; d_gene: TRBD2; abundance: many; CDR3nt: TGTGCCAGCACCTCGGGACTAGCGGTCACAGATACGCAGTATTTT; CDR3aa: CASTSGLAVTDTQYF
j_gene: TRBJ2-5; v_gene: TRBV15; d_gene: -; abundance: few; CDR3nt: TGTGCCACCAGCAGAAGACTAGGCCCTTTTGAGACCCAGTACTTC; CDR3aa: CATSRRLGPFETQYF
j_gene: TRBJ2-2; v_gene: TRBV11-1; d_gene: -; abundance: many; CDR3nt: TGTGCCAGCAGCTGGGGGTCTCTCACCGGGGAGCTGTTTTTT; CDR3aa: CASSWGSLTGELFF
j_gene: TRBJ2-7; v_gene: TRBV20-1; d_gene: -; abundance: few; CDR3nt: TGCAGTGCTCGGGGGAACCCTTTGTACTACGAGCAGTACTTC; CDR3aa: CSARGNPLYYEQYF
j_gene: TRBJ2-4; v_gene: TRBV28; d_gene: TRBD1; abundance: many; CDR3nt: TGTGCCAGCAGTTTAGAGCAAGGACAGGGGGCAAACATTCAGTACTTC; CDR3aa: CASSLEQGQGANIQYF
j_gene: TRBJ2-1; v_gene: TRBV7-2; d_gene: TRBD1; abundance: many; CDR3nt: TGTGCCAGCAGCATCGACAGGGGTAAGCAGTTCTTC; CDR3aa: CASSIDRGKQFF
j_gene: TRBJ1-5; v_gene: TRBV11-2; d_gene: -; abundance: many; CDR3nt: TGTGCCAGCAGCTCAGGGGTGACGGTCAATCAGCCCCAGCATTTT; CDR3aa: CASSSGVTVNQPQHF
j_gene: TRBJ1-1; v_gene: TRBV7-2; d_gene: -; abundance: many; CDR3nt: TGTGCCAGCAGCCCGATACAGGGCGACACTGAAGCTTTCTTT; CDR3aa: CASSPIQGDTEAFF
j_gene: TRBJ2-1; v_gene: TRBV28; d_gene: -; abundance: many; CDR3nt: TGTGCCAGCAGTTTCTCTTCGCTAGCGAGGGGTGAGCAGTTCTTC; CDR3aa: CASSFSSLARGEQFF
j_gene: TRBJ2-4; v_gene: TRBV19; d_gene: -; abundance: -; CDR3nt: TGTGCCAGTAGTGTTGACAGAAGATTTCTCTTAGCCAAAAACATTCAGTACTTC; CDR3aa: CASSVDRRFLLAKNIQYF
j_gene: TRBJ2-5; v_gene: TRBV20-1; d_gene: -; abundance: -; CDR3nt: TGCAGTGCCTTAGGGTGGGGATGGTACCAAGAGACCCAGTACTTC; CDR3aa: CSALGWGWYQETQYF
j_gene: TRBJ1-2; v_gene: TRBV5-1; d_gene: TRBD1; abundance: -; CDR3nt: TGCGCCAGCAGCTCGGGGACAGGGCCCATCTATGGCTACACCTTC; CDR3aa: CASSSGTGPIYGYTF
j_gene: TRBJ1-4; v_gene: TRBV11-2; d_gene: -; abundance: -; CDR3nt: TGTGCCAGCAGCCCCGTGACGGAAAAACTGTTTTTT; CDR3aa: CASSPVTEKLFF
j_gene: TRBJ1-5; v_gene: TRBV6-2/TRBV6-3; d_gene: TRBD1; abundance: many; CDR3nt: TGTGCCAGCAGTCGAGTTTCTGGGACAGGCCGAGAGCCCCAGCATTTT; CDR3aa: CASSRVSGTGREPQHF
j_gene: TRBJ1-5; v_gene: TRBV20-1; d_gene: TRBD1; abundance: few; CDR3nt: TGCAGTGCTAGAAAGGACAGGGACGGGCCCCAGCATTTT; CDR3aa: CSARKDRDGPQHF
j_gene: TRBJ1-1; v_gene: TRBV7-2; d_gene: -; abundance: many; CDR3nt: TGTGCCAGCAGCTTATTCCCAGGCAACACTGAAGCTTTCTTT; CDR3aa: CASSLFPGNTEAFF
j_gene: TRBJ1-1; v_gene: TRBV6-5; d_gene: -; abundance: -; CDR3nt: TGTGCCAGCAGTTACTCAGGGGTCTCCTTCCCTGAAGCTTTCTTT; CDR3aa: CASSYSGVSFPEAFF
j_gene: TRBJ1-2; v_gene: TRBV7-8; d_gene: -; abundance: many; CDR3nt: TGTGCCAGCAGCTCTACCTCGGTCTATGGCTACACCTTC; CDR3aa: CASSSTSVYGYTF
j_gene: TRBJ1-2; v_gene: TRBV12-3/TRBV12-4; d_gene: TRBD1; abundance: many; CDR3nt: TGTGCCAGCAGCCGACAGGGTAATGGTGTTGGCTACACCTTC; CDR3aa: CASSRQGNGVGYTF
j_gene: TRBJ2-5; v_gene: TRBV7-3; d_gene: TRBD2; abundance: many; CDR3nt: TGTGCCAGCAGTCTAGCGGGATGGGAGACCCAGTACTTC; CDR3aa: CASSLAGWETQYF
j_gene: TRBJ1-2; v_gene: TRBV27; d_gene: -; abundance: -; CDR3nt: TGTGCCAACAGTTTAGGAGGGGCATATGGCTACACCTTC; CDR3aa: CANSLGGAYGYTF
j_gene: TRBJ2-7; v_gene: TRBV28; d_gene: -; abundance: many; CDR3nt: TGTGCCAGCAGTTTAACAGGGAGGCACGAGCAGTACTTC; CDR3aa: CASSLTGRHEQYF
j_gene: TRBJ2-2; v_gene: TRBV5-4; d_gene: -; abundance: once; CDR3nt: TGTGCCAGCAGCTTCCCAGGGGTCACCGGGGAGCTGTTTTTT; CDR3aa: CASSFPGVTGELFF
j_gene: TRBJ2-1; v_gene: TRBV7-7; d_gene: -; abundance: many; CDR3nt: TGTGCTAGCAGCTTCAGGCGGGTGCCCTACAATGAGCAGTTCTTC; CDR3aa: CASSFRRVPYNEQFF
j_gene: TRBJ1-3; v_gene: TRBV7-6; d_gene: TRBD1; abundance: -; CDR3nt: TGTGCCAGCAGCTTAGGGGGACAGGTTACCCGAAACACCATATATTTT; CDR3aa: CASSLGGQVTRNTIYF
j_gene: TRBJ2-1; v_gene: TRBV2; d_gene: TRBD1; abundance: -; CDR3nt: TGTGCCAGCAGTGCCCAGGGGGATGAGCAGTTCTTC; CDR3aa: CASSAQGDEQFF
j_gene: TRBJ2-7; v_gene: TRBV3-1; d_gene: -; abundance: many; CDR3nt: TGTGCCAGCAGCCTCCACTCGAAGCAGAGCTCCTACGAGCAGTACTTC; CDR3aa: CASSLHSKQSSYEQYF
j_gene: TRBJ2-7; v_gene: TRBV3-1; d_gene: -; abundance: -; CDR3nt: TGTGCCAGCAGCCATGACGCAGCCGGTAGGACGTTCTACTTC; CDR3aa: CASSHDAAGRTFYF
j_gene: TRBJ1-4; v_gene: TRBV10-3; d_gene: -; abundance: -; CDR3nt: TGTGCCATCAGTGAGTCTGGGGGCGCGGGTGAAAAACTGTTTTTT; CDR3aa: CAISESGGAGEKLFF
j_gene: TRBJ1-2; v_gene: TRBV4-1; d_gene: TRBD1; abundance: many; CDR3nt: TGCGCCAGCAGCCTTGGGGGGAGGGGGCGCCGGGACTATGGCTACACCTTC; CDR3aa: CASSLGGRGRRDYGYTF
j_gene: TRBJ1-2; v_gene: TRBV5-1; d_gene: -; abundance: many; CDR3nt: TGCGCCAGCAGCTTGGAGGGGCAGGGCTACACCTTC; CDR3aa: CASSLEGQGYTF
j_gene: TRBJ1-1; v_gene: TRBV7-3; d_gene: TRBD1; abundance: many; CDR3nt: TGTGCCAGCAGCCTCGGACAGGCCCAGAACACTGAAGCTTTCTTT; CDR3aa: CASSLGQAQNTEAFF
j_gene: TRBJ1-1; v_gene: TRBV20-1; d_gene: -; abundance: many; CDR3nt: TGCAGTGCTGGAGCCTCGGGCCTCAGAGGAGCTTTCTTT; CDR3aa: CSAGASGLRGAFF
j_gene: TRBJ2-1; v_gene: TRBV2; d_gene: TRBD1; abundance: -; CDR3nt: TGTGCCAGCAGGGACCAACAGGGGACCAATGAGCAGTTCTTC; CDR3aa: CASRDQQGTNEQFF
j_gene: TRBJ2-7; v_gene: TRBV6-5; d_gene: TRBD2; abundance: many; CDR3nt: TGTGCCAGCAGTTACTCGCGGACTAGCGCGACCTACGAGCAGTACTTC; CDR3aa: CASSYSRTSATYEQYF